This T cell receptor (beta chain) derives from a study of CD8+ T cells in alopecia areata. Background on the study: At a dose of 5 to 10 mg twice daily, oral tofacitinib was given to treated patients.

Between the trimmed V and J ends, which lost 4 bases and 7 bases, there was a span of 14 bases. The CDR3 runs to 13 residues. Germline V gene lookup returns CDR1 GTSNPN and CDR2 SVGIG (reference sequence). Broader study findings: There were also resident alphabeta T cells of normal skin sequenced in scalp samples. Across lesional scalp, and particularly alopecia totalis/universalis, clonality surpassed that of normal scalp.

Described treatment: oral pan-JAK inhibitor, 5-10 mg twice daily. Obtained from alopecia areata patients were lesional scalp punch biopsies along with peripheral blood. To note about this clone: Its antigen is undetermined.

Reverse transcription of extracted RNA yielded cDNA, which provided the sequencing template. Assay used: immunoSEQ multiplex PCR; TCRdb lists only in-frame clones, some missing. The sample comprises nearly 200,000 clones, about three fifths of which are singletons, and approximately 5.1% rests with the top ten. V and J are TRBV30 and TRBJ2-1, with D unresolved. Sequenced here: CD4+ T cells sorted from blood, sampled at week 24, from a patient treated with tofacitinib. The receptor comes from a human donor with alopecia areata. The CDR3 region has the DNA TGTGCCTGGACGCGGAATGACGTGAATGAGCAGTTCTTC. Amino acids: CAWTRNDVNEQFF.